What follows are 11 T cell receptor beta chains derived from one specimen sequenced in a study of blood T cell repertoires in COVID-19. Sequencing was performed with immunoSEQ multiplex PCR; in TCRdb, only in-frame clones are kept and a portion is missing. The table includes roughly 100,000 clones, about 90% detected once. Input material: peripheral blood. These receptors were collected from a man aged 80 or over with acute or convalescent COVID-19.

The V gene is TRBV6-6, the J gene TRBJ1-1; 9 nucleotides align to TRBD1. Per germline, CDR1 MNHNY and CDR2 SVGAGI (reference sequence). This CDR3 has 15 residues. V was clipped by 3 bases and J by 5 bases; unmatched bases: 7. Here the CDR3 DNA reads TGTGCCAGCAGTTATCGGAGACAGGGGGGGACTGAAGCTTTCTTT. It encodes CASSYRRQGGTEAFF.

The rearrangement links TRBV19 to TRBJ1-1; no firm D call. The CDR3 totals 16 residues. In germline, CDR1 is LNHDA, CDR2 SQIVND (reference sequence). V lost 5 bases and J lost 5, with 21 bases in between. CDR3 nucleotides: TGTGCCAGTAGTTTAGCTGGACTCGCCCCGGGGACTGAAGCTTTCTTT. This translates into CASSLAGLAPGTEAFF.

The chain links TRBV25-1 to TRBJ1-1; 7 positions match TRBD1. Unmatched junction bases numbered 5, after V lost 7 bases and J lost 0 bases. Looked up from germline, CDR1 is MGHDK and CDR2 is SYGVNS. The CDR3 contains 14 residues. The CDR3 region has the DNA TGTGCCAGCACCCCCAGGGGGTTGAACACTGAAGCTTTCTTT. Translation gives CASTPRGLNTEAFF.

CDR3 sequence (DNA): TGTGCCAGCAGTTCGCTAGGCCAAGCTTTCTTT. This encodes CASSSLGQAFF. This chain connects TRBV27 to TRBJ1-1; D is undetermined. V was trimmed by 4 bases and J by 9 bases, leaving 9 bases between them. This CDR3 is 11 amino acids long. Germline assignment: CDR1 MNHEY and CDR2 SMNVEV (reference sequence).

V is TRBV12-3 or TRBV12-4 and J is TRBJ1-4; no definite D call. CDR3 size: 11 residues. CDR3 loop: CGSGSNEKLFF. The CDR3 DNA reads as TGTGGTTCCGGGTCTAATGAAAAACTGTTTTTT.

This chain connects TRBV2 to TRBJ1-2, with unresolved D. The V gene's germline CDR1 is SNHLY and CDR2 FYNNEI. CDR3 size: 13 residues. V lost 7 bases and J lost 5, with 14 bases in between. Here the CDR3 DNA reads TGTGCCAGCACACCGGGAAATTATTATGGCTACACCTTC. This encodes CASTPGNYYGYTF.

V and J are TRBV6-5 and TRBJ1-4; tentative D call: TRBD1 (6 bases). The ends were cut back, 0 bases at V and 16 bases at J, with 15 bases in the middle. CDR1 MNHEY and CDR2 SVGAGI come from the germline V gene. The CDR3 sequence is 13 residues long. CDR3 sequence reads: CASSYSPGQQPFF. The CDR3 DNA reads TGTGCCAGCAGTTACTCTCCAGGACAGCAACCGTTTTTT.

The DNA of the CDR3 is TGTGCCAGCAGCCCCGACCGGGAGGTACTCAATGAGCAGTTCTTC. Its protein is CASSPDREVLNEQFF. The genes are TRBV9 and TRBJ2-1, with 7 bases lining up with TRBD2. CDR1 and CDR2 from the germline V gene are SGDLS and YYNGEE. The CDR3 runs to 15 residues. V lost 4 bases, J lost 6 bases, and 10 bases stayed unmatched.

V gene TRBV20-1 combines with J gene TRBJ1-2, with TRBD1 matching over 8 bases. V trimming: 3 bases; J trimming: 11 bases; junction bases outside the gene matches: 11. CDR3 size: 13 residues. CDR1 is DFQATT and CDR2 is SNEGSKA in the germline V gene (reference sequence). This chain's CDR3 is CSASGQGALSYTF. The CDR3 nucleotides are TGCAGTGCTAGTGGGCAGGGGGCTTTGAGTTACACCTTC.

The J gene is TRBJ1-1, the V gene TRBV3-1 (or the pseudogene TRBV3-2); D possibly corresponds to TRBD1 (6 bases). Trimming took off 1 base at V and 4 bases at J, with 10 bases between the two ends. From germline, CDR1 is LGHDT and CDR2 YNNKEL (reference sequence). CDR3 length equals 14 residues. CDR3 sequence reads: CASSQGGLGTEAFF. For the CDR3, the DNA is TGTGCCAGCAGCCAAGGGGGGCTGGGCACTGAAGCTTTCTTT.

The CDR3 sequence: CASKTPRTSYGYTF. The CDR3 DNA reads as TGTGCCAGCAAAACACCCCGGACTAGCTATGGCTACACCTTC. The chain recombines TRBV6-5 with TRBJ1-2; no clear D gene. Trimming pared 7 bases from V and 4 bases from J, leaving 16 bases between. This CDR3 spans 14 amino acids. Germline assignment: CDR1 MNHEY and CDR2 SVGAGI.